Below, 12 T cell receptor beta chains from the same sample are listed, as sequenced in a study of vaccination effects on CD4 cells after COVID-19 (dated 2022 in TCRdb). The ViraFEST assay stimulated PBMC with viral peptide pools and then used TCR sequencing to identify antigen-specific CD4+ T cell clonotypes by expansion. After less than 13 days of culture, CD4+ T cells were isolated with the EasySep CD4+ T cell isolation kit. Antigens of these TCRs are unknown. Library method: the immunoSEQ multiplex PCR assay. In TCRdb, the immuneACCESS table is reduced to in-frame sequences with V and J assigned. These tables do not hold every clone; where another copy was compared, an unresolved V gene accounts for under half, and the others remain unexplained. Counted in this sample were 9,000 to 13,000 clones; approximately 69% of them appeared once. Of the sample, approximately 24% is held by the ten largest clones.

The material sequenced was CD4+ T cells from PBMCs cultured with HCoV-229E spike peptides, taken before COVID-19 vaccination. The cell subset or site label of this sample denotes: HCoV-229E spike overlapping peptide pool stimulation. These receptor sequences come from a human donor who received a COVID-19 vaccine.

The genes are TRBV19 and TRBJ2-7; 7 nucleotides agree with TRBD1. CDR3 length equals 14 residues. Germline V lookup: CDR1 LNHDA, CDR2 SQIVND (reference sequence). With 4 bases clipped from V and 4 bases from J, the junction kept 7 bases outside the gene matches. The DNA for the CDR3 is TGTGCCAGTAGTAGTACAGGGGATCTATACGAGCAGTACTTC. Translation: CASSSTGDLYEQYF.

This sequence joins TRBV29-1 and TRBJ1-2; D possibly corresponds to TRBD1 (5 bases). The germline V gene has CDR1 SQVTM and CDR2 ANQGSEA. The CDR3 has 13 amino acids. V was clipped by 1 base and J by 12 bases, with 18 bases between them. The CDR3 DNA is TGCAGCGTTGAAGGTGGGACGGGTTGGAGGCACACCTTC. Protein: CSVEGGTGWRHTF.

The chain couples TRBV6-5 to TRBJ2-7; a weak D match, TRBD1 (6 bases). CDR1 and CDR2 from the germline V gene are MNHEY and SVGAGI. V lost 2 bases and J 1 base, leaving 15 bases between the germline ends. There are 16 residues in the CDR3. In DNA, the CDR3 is TGTGCCAGCAGTTACGGTCTGACAGGTGGGTCCTACGAGCAGTACTTC. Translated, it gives CASSYGLTGGSYEQYF.

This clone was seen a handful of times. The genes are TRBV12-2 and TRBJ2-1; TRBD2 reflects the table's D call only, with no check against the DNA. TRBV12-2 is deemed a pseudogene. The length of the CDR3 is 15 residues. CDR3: CASRLGERGGHEQFF. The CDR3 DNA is TGTGCAAGTCGCTTAGGTGAGCGGGGAGGGCATGAGCAGTTCTTC.

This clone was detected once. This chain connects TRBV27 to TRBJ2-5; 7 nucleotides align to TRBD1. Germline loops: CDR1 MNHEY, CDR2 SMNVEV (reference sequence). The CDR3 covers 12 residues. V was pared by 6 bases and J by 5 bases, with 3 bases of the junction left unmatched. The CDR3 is CASRQGLETQYF. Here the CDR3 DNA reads TGTGCCAGCAGACAGGGGTTGGAGACCCAGTACTTC.

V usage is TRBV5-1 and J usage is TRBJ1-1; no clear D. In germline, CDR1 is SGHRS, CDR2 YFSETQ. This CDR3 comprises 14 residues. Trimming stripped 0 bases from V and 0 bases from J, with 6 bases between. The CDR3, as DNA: TGCGCCAGCAGCTTGGACAGTTTGAACACTGAAGCTTTCTTT. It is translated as CASSLDSLNTEAFF.

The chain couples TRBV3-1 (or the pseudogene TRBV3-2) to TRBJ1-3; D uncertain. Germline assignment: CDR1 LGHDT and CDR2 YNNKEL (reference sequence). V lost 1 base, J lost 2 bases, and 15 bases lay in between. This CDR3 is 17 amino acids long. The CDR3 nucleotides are TGTGCCAGCAGCCAAGCTGGCCAGGCTTTGGCTGGAAACACCATATATTTT. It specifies CASSQAGQALAGNTIYF.

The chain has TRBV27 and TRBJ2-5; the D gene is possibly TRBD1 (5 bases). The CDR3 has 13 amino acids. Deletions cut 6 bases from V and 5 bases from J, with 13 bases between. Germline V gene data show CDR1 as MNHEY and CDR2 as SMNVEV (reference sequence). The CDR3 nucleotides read TGTGCCAGCAGCCAATGGGGCCGGGAGACCCAGTACTTC. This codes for CASSQWGRETQYF.

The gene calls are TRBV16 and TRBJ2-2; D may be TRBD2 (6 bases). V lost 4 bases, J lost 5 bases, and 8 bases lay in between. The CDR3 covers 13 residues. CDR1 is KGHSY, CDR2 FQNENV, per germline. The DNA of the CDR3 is TGTGCCAGCAGCCGACTAGGGACCGGGGAGCTGTTTTTT. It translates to CASSRLGTGELFF.

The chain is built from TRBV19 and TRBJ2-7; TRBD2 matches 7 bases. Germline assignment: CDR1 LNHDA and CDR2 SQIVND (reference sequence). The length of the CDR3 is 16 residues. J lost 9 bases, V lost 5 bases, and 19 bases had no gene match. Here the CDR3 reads CASSPPASGRPRAQYF. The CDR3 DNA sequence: TGTGCCAGTAGTCCTCCCGCTAGCGGTCGACCCCGGGCGCAGTACTTC.

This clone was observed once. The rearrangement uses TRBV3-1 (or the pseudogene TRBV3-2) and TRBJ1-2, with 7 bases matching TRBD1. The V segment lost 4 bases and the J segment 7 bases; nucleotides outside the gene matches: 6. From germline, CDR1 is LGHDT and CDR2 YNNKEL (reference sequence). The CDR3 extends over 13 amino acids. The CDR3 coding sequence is TGTGCCAGCAGCCTGACAGGGCAGGGTGGCTACACCTTC. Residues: CASSLTGQGGYTF.

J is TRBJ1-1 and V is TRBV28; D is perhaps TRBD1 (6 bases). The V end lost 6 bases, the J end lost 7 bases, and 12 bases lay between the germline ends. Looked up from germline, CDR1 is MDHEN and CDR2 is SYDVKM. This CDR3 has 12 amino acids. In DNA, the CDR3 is TGTGCCAGCAGAACAGGGAAGGATGAAGCTTTCTTT. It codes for CASRTGKDEAFF.